The clone carrying this T cell receptor (beta chain) has at least ten counts. Its antigen is still unknown. This sample was taken from a study of neurological immune-mediated disorders. The team produced cDNA through 5'RACE using 10-nucleotide random UMIs. Sequencing of 15-18 subjects in each run yielded over 170 million TCR-beta sequences. TCRdb re-called the 5' RACE reads with MiXCR, one entry per CDR3 protein. This sample has approximately 100,000 distinct CDR3 sequences; 3% to 4% occur once, and the top ten carry 5% to 6.5%. The CDR3 loop spans 14 amino acids. The ends lost 6 bases at V and 6 bases at J; junction bases unmatched: 7. Germline-derived CDR1 and CDR2 are MNHEY and SVGAGI. Broader study findings: No CDR3 amino acid sequences recurred among expanded clones across subjects, suggesting private repertoires in all groups.

The source material was PBMCs. This clonotype was obtained from a woman aged 18-29 years with multiple sclerosis. This chain uses TRBV6-5 with TRBJ1-3, with 8 bases aligning to TRBD1. Here the CDR3 reads CASRWTGSLNTIYF. CDR3 DNA sequence: TGTGCCAGCAGGTGGACAGGGAGTTTAAACACCATATATTTT.